This is a list of T cell receptor beta chains from one sample in a study of cytomegalovirus exposure and HLA in healthy donors. Sequencing used immunoSEQ multiplex PCR; TCRdb keeps in-frame clones, though not all of them. The sample consists of approximately 190,000 clones, more than 75% of them appearing once. Sequencing was performed on PBMCs. The origin of the receptors is a woman between 50 and 59 years old in good health and CMV-seropositive. The CDR3 runs from the conserved cysteine through the conserved F or W. Each record gives: J gene, V gene, CDR3 length, CDR3 protein.

J: TRBJ2-7; V: TRBV4-1; length: 15; CDR3: CASSQVGTSGDKQYF
J: TRBJ2-5; V: TRBV19; length: 15; CDR3: CASSMGARGQETQYF
J: TRBJ1-4; V: TRBV6-6; length: 16; CDR3: CASSPPSGTANEKLFF
J: TRBJ2-1; V: TRBV27; length: 15; CDR3: CASSYDIGVNNEQFF
J: TRBJ2-5; V: TRBV7-3; length: 14; CDR3: CASSLNRGGETQYF
J: TRBJ2-3; V: TRBV7-6; length: 15; CDR3: CASSLLAGATDTQYF
J: TRBJ1-1; V: TRBV6-1; length: 14; CDR3: CASSRGQGATEAFF
J: TRBJ1-3; V: TRBV4-3; length: 17; CDR3: CASSQDRRGPSGNTIYF
J: TRBJ1-2; V: TRBV27; length: 14; CDR3: CASSLMGGDRGYTF
J: TRBJ2-2; V: TRBV5-1; length: 15; CDR3: CASSISGANTGELFF
J: TRBJ1-1; V: TRBV7-9; length: 15; CDR3: CASSSGQGVNTEAFF
J: TRBJ1-5; V: TRBV7-9; length: 16; CDR3: CASSLGQGNSNQPQHF
J: TRBJ1-2; V: TRBV6-5; length: 12; CDR3: CASMQNNYGYTF
J: TRBJ1-6; V: TRBV28; length: 15; CDR3: CASTRGMYYNSPLHF
J: TRBJ2-5; V: TRBV14; length: 16; CDR3: CASSQEGRGYQETQYF
J: TRBJ2-7; V: TRBV28; length: 16; CDR3: CASSLRDRDRVYEQYF
J: TRBJ2-1; V: TRBV27; length: 15; CDR3: CASSDKAGGRNEQFF
J: TRBJ1-2; V: TRBV7-8; length: 13; CDR3: CASSFGQVYGYTF
J: TRBJ2-5; V: TRBV14; length: 15; CDR3: CASSGLAANVGTQYF
J: TRBJ2-2; V: TRBV7-2; length: 13; CDR3: CASRRTGAGELFF
J: TRBJ2-7; V: TRBV5-1; length: 15; CDR3: CASSLAGTGAGEQYF
J: TRBJ2-3; V: TRBV10-3; length: 17; CDR3: CAITEKKTGQSTDTQYF
J: TRBJ1-5; V: TRBV7-9; length: 16; CDR3: CASSSGQLGSNQPQHF
J: TRBJ2-7; V: TRBV11-2; length: 15; CDR3: CASSPRGGAPYEQYF
J: TRBJ2-1; V: TRBV2; length: 15; CDR3: CASRRAGGPHNEQFF
J: TRBJ1-2; V: TRBV6-1; length: 13; CDR3: CASSNQGARGYTF
J: TRBJ2-1; V: TRBV7-6; length: 16; CDR3: CASSSTGTSGTNEQFF
J: TRBJ2-1; V: TRBV6-5; length: 14; CDR3: CASSTTSVNNEQFF
J: TRBJ2-5; V: TRBV18; length: 14; CDR3: CASSPGTGQETQYF
J: TRBJ2-5; V: TRBV13; length: 16; CDR3: CASSLSKRGGPETQYF
J: TRBJ1-3; V: TRBV11-2; length: 16; CDR3: CASSLVSGGTGNTIYF
J: TRBJ1-1; V: TRBV29-1; length: 12; CDR3: CSVSGQGSMAFF
J: TRBJ1-5; V: TRBV7-2; length: 15; CDR3: CASSLRGGSNQPQHF
J: TRBJ2-2; V: TRBV15; length: 15; CDR3: CATRQRGANTGELFF
J: TRBJ2-1; V: TRBV7-2; length: 16; CDR3: CASSLVGPNIGNEQFF
J: TRBJ1-2; V: TRBV27; length: 13; CDR3: CASSLYRDGGYTF
J: TRBJ1-5; V: TRBV6-6; length: 14; CDR3: CASSSTGGSQPQHF
J: TRBJ1-5; V: TRBV7-9; length: 13; CDR3: CSSSRDSNQPQHF
J: TRBJ1-4; V: TRBV4-3; length: 15; CDR3: CASSQEGTVNEKLFF
J: TRBJ1-5; V: TRBV4-3; length: 14; CDR3: CASSQSSGDQPQHF
J: TRBJ2-5; V: TRBV7-2; length: 14; CDR3: CASSWTGVGETQYF
J: TRBJ2-7; V: TRBV4-1; length: 17; CDR3: CASSQSLGWDRTYEQYF
J: TRBJ2-3; V: TRBV28; length: 19; CDR3: CASSFRLPTTGTGGDTQYF
J: TRBJ2-7; V: TRBV15; length: 15; CDR3: CATSRGGDPPTRQYF
J: TRBJ2-1; V: TRBV9; length: 16; CDR3: CASSVASGGGWGEQFF
J: TRBJ1-5; V: TRBV18; length: 13; CDR3: CASSPATYQPQHF
J: TRBJ2-5; V: TRBV5-4; length: 13; CDR3: CASSLGSDETQYF
J: TRBJ2-3; V: TRBV5-4; length: 13; CDR3: CASSLRGTDTQYF
J: TRBJ2-5; V: TRBV7-9; length: 16; CDR3: CASSLTGGGAMETQYF
J: TRBJ2-3; V: TRBV5-4; length: 16; CDR3: CASSQDRGLAGFTQYF
J: TRBJ1-2; V: TRBV2; length: 15; CDR3: CASSVGRGDPYGYTF